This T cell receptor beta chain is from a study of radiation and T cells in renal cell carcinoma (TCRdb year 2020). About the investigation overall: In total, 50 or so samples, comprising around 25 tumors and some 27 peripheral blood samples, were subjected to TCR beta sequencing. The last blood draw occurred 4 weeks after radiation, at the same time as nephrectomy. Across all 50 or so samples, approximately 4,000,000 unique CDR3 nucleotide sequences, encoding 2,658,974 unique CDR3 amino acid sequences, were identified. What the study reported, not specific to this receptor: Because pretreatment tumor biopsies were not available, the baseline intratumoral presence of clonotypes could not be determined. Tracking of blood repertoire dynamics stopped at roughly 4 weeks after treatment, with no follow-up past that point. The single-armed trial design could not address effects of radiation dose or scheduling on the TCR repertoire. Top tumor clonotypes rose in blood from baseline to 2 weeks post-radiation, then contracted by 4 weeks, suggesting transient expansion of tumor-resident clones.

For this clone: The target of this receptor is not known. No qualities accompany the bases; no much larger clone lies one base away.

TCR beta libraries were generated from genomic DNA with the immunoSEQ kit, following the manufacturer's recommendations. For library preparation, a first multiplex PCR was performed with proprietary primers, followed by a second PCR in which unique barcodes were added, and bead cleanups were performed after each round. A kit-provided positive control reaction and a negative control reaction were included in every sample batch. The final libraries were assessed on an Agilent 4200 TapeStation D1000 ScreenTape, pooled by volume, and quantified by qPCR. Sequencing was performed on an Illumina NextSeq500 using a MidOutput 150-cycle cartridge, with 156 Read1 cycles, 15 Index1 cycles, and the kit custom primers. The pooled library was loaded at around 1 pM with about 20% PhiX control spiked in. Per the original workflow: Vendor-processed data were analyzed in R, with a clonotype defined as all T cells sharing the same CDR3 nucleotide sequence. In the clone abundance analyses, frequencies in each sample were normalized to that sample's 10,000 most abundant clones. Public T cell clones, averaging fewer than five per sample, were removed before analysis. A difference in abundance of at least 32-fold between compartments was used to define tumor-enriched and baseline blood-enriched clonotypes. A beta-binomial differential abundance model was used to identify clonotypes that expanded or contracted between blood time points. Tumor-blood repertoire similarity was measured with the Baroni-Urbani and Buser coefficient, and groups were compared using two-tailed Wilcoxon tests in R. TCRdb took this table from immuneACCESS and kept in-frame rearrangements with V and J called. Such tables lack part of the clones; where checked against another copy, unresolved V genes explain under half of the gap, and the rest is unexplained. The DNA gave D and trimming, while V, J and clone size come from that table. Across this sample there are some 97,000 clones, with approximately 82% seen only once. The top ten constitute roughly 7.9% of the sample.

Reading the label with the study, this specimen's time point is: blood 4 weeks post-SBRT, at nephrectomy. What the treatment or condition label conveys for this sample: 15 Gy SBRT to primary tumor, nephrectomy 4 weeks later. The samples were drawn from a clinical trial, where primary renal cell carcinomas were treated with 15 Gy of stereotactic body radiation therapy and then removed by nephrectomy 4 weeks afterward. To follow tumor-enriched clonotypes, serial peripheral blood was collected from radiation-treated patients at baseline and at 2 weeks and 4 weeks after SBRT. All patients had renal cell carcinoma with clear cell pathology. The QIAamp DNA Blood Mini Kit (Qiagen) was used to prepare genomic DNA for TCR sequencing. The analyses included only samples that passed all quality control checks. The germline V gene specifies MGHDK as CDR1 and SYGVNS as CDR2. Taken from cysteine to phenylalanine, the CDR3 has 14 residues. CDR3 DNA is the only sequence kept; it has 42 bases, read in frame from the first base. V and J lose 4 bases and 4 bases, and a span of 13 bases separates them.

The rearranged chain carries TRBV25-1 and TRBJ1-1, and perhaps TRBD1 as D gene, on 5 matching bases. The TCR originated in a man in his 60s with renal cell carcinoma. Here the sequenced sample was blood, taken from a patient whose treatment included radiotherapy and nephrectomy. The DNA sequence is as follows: TGTGCCAGCAGTGTATCTGGGGGTATCACTGAAGCTTTCTTT. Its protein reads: CASSVSGGITEAFF.